This TCR beta chain emerged from a study of human T cells and chemical hapten exposure. About the research overall: Each week of the approximately 26-week study, patients had diphenylcyclopropenone applied to the scalp. Patches that contained 0.01% DPC were applied to the upper back and read at 6 days. Findings and limits, study-wide: Expanded TCR counts at PT1 went up together with patch test score, a positive correlation.

Time point described: patch test 2, 6 weeks after DPC sensitization. The treatment here: therapeutic diphenylcyclopropenone sensitization with weekly scalp DPC. In the authors' workflow: The median was 95,638 TCRs per sample, ranging roughly 20,000 to 750,000. TCRdb re-called the RACE reads through MiXCR, storing one row per CDR3 protein. The V and J calls were not made by the authors but by TCRdb's processing. There are some 81,000 distinct CDR3 sequences in the sample; roughly 10% occur only once, and 1.5% to 2% lies in the top ten. The sample holds many counts of this clonotype. Its antigen is unidentified. This CDR3 is built from 16 residues. V lost 4 bases to trimming and J lost 7 bases, with 20 bases between them. Germline V gene sequence: CDR1 SGHRS, CDR2 YFSETQ.

The rearrangement joins TRBV5-1 to TRBJ1-4; D is uncertain. Sequencing used whole blood, obtained in connection with sensitization to the hapten diphenylcyclopropenone (DPC). This receptor was obtained from a man between 18 and 35 years old with alopecia areata. Some clones in this sample may be carry-over from other donors' samples. CDR3 DNA sequence: TGCGCCAGCAGCCCCTCTAGCGCCTCGCGGTTTGAAAAACTGTTTTTT. This translates into CASSPSSASRFEKLFF.